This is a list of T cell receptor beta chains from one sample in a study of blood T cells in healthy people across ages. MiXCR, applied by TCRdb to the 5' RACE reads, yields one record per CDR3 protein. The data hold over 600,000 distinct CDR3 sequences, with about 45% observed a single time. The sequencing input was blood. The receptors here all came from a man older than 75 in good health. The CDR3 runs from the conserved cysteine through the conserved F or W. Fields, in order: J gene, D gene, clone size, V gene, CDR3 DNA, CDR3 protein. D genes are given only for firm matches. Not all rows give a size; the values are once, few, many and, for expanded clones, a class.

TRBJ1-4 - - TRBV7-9 TGTGCCAGCAGCTTAAGGAGGGAGGAACTGTTTTTT CASSLRREELFF
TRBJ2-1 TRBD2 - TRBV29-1 TGCAGCGTGGCGGGAGCCACCATAGCGGGAGGCTCCTACAATGAGCAGTTCTTC CSVAGATIAGGSYNEQFF
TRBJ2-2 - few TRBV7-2 TGTGCCAGCAGCTCCGTGGGTGGGGACACCGGGGAGCTGTTTTTT CASSSVGGDTGELFF
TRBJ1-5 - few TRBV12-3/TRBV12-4 TGTGCCAGCAGCCTGGGACGGAGTAATCAGCCCCAGCATTTT CASSLGRSNQPQHF
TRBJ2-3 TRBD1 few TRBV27 TGTGCCAGCAGCCGAAAGACAGGGGGCACAGATACGCAGTATTTT CASSRKTGGTDTQYF
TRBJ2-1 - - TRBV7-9 TGTGCCAGCAGCCCCAGCCATGAGCAGTTCTTC CASSPSHEQFF
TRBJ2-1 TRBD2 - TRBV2 TGTGCCACAGATAGCGGGAGGGGGGTCAATGAGCAGTTCTTC CATDSGRGVNEQFF
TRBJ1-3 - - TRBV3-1 TGTGCCAGCAGCCAAGTAGTAACCTCTGGAAACACCATATATTTT CASSQVVTSGNTIYF
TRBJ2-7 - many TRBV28 TGTGCCAGCGTCCGACAGTCCCCCTACGAGCAGTACTTC CASVRQSPYEQYF
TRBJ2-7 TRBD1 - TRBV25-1 TGTGCCAGCAGTGAACTCCCGGGACAGGGGCCTTACGAGCAGTACTTC CASSELPGQGPYEQYF
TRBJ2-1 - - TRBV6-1 TGTGCCAGCAGTGAAGAGTTGGGGAGTTCGAATGAGCAGTTCTTC CASSEELGSSNEQFF
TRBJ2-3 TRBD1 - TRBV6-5 TGTGCCAGCAGTTACTCCGGGACAGGGGTGGCAGATACGCAGTATTTT CASSYSGTGVADTQYF
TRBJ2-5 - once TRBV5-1 TGCGCCAGCAGCACCCACCGAGAGCAGTACTTC CASSTHREQYF
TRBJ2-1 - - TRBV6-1 TGTGCCAGCAGTCTCCCAGGCGGGGGCGCCTACAATGAGCAGTTCTTC CASSLPGGGAYNEQFF
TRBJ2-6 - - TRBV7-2 TGTGCCAGCAGCTTAGCGTCGAGCTCTGGGGCCAACGTCCTGACTTTC CASSLASSSGANVLTF
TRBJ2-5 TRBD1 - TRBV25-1 TGTGCCAGCACGGACAGGGTTACTTTGGAGACCCAGTACTTC CASTDRVTLETQYF